The T cell receptor (beta chain) described here comes from a study of glioma-infiltrating T cells after dendritic cell vaccination. Findings and limits, study-wide: The cohort had few patients with full blood and tumor sets.

The immunoSEQ assay amplified TCRB CDR3 from up to roughly 2 ug DNA. Data came from immunoSEQ multiplex PCR; TCRdb stores just in-frame clones and leaves some out. The sample holds around 73,000 clones, over 70% seen once. On this clone itself: Its antigen is unknown.

In germline, CDR1 is MDHEN, CDR2 SYDVKM. The ends were cut back, 1 base at V and 1 base at J, with 10 bases in the middle. This CDR3 has 16 amino acids. V and J are TRBV28 and TRBJ2-2, with a tentative D call TRBD2 (5 bases). The sample was blood, taken before dendritic cell vaccination. This receptor was taken from a human donor with glioblastoma. The CDR3 coding sequence is TGTGCCAGCAGTTTATTACGGGGTGGGAACACCGGGGAGCTGTTTTTT. Translated: CASSLLRGGNTGELFF.